The present TCR beta chain was sequenced within a study of radiotherapy plus CTLA-4 blockade in lung cancer. This clone was detected only once. What it recognizes is unknown. Study observations and caveats: Alongside interferon-beta, early blood T cell clone dynamics were reportedly the best predictor of response.

Profiled with immunoSEQ multiplex PCR; TCRdb holds only in-frame clones, not every one. Among roughly 66,000 clones listed, over 80% were seen once. People whose metastatic non-small-cell lung cancer was chemo-refractory got focal radiation along with CTLA-4 blockade by ipilimumab. Sequencing was performed on peripheral blood, taken from a patient treated with radiotherapy plus ipilimumab. The origin of this receptor is a human donor with non-small cell lung cancer who had a partial response to radiotherapy plus ipilimumab.

The CDR3 DNA sequence: TGTGCCAGCAACCCGGGACAGGGGAGTTCTGGGGCCAACGTCCTGACTTTC. The encoded protein is CASNPGQGSSGANVLTF. The chain combines TRBV2 with TRBJ2-6; TRBD1 matches at 10 bases. The CDR3 sequence is 17 residues long. With V trimmed by 7 bases and J by 1 base, 7 bases remained unmatched. Germline values: CDR1 SNHLY, CDR2 FYNNEI.